This TCR beta chain was documented in a study of blood T cells in healthy people across ages. This CDR3 contains 15 residues. V shed 0 bases and J shed 3 bases, with 13 bases lying between them. Germline CDR1 and CDR2: SGHKS and YYEKEE (reference sequence). The authors ran a second PCR of 7 to 11 cycles using a sample-barcoded 5' primer and a J-beta primer mix. Each of the samples gave a minimum of 2.5 million paired-end reads that contained CDR3. One entry per CDR3 protein results from TCRdb running MiXCR on the 5' RACE reads. This repertoire shows approximately 780,000 distinct CDR3 sequences, around 24% found once; its top ten account for around 3%. These records were also assigned to another study, of T cells of mothers and their children. That study adds: Whether related or unrelated, pairs show similar shaping of TCR recombination output by thymic selection.

The receptor was derived from a boy aged 10-17 years in good health. Sequenced material: blood. The chain uses TRBV5-5 and TRBJ2-7; D gene uncertain. DNA of the CDR3: TGTGCCAGCAGCTTGGAAGGCGCAGTCCTCTACGAGCAGTACGTC. Translating gives CASSLEGAVLYEQYV.